This TCR beta chain was sequenced for a study of blood T cell repertoires in COVID-19. Study in general: COVID-19 samples, acute and convalescent, were from the United States, Italy and Spain. From T cells, B-cell-depleted T cells, or PBMCs came the material, which was cDNA or gDNA.

Original processing notes: Using reference gene primer amplification, nucleated cell counts were estimated. TCRdb's copy holds only in-frame clones and misses some; the assay was immunoSEQ multiplex PCR. That table is the source of V, J and clone size, and D and trimming were worked out from the DNA. The top ten clones hold about 4% of a sample with 88,000 or so clones, approximately 85% of them seen once. This clone occurred a few times. The receptor was derived from a man aged 60-69 years with acute or convalescent COVID-19. The sample was peripheral blood.

The CDR3 spells CASSRDPTGGTEAFF. The DNA of the CDR3 is TGCGCCAGCAGCAGAGACCCGACAGGGGGAACTGAAGCTTTCTTT. The V and J genes are TRBV5-1 and TRBJ1-1; 9 nucleotides align to TRBD1. The CDR3 is 15 residues long. Germline V gene sequence: CDR1 SGHRS, CDR2 YFSETQ. V gave up 4 bases and J gave up 5 bases; unmatched junction bases: 9.